The 21 T cell receptor beta chains reported below all come from one sample, sequenced in a study of human T cells and chemical hapten exposure. Each CDR3 protein gets one entry after TCRdb re-called the 5' RACE reads with MiXCR. The sample gives 110,000 or so distinct CDR3 sequences, 15% to 20% of which show up once; approximately 2.8% is in the top ten. Total RNA was isolated from whole blood that had not been fractionated. The source is a human donor in good health.

This chain uses TRBV7-9 with TRBJ1-2, with D possibly being TRBD1 (5 bases). V shed 2 bases and J shed 5 bases, with 12 bases lying between them. The V gene's germline CDR1 is SEHNR and CDR2 FQNEAQ (reference sequence). CDR3 length equals 14 residues. In nucleotides, the CDR3 is TGTGCCAGCAGCTTAAAGGGGCTTTGGTATGGCTACACCTTC. Protein: CASSLKGLWYGYTF.

This chain connects TRBV27 to TRBJ1-4; 7 bases are a match to TRBD1. Looked up from germline, CDR1 is MNHEY and CDR2 is SMNVEV (reference sequence). J was trimmed by 7 bases and V by 7 bases; bases with no gene match: 12. The CDR3 is made up of 15 amino acids. This CDR3 reads CASNHQGGNIEKLFF. Here the CDR3 DNA reads TGTGCCAGCAACCATCAAGGGGGCAATATTGAAAAACTGTTTTTT.

This clonotype showed up just a few times. This rearrangement joins TRBV4-1 to TRBJ1-5; TRBD1 is a possible D gene (6 bases). Trimming removed 4 bases from V and 6 bases from J, with 10 bases in between. This CDR3 has 13 amino acids. Per germline, CDR1 MGHRA and CDR2 YSYEKL. CDR3 bases: TGCGCCAGCAGCCCCACAGGGACTCAGCCCCAGCATTTT. The encoded protein is CASSPTGTQPQHF.

This clonotype was counted a few times. The CDR3 sequence is CASSLSGGTKNIQYF. The CDR3 nucleotides read TGTGCCAGCAGTTTGTCCGGGGGGACCAAAAACATTCAGTACTTC. V is TRBV28 and J is TRBJ2-4; 7 bases match TRBD2. J gave up 2 bases and V 3 bases, and 4 bases lay outside the gene matches. Germline values: CDR1 MDHEN, CDR2 SYDVKM. The length of the CDR3 is 15 residues.

This clonotype was observed a handful of times. V is TRBV6-4 and J is TRBJ2-2; 7 positions match TRBD2. The length of the CDR3 is 13 residues. J was trimmed by 6 bases and V by 8 bases; bases with no gene match: 6. CDR1 is MRHNA, CDR2 SNTAGT, per germline. Written as DNA, the CDR3 is TGTGCCAGCGCCCGGGGGGAAGCCGGGGAGCTGTTTTTT. This sequence encodes CASARGEAGELFF.

The chain combines TRBV6-5 with TRBJ1-2, with TRBD1 as a possible D gene (6 bases). The ends were cut back, 6 bases at V and 8 bases at J, with 13 bases in the middle. Germline CDR1 MNHEY, CDR2 SVGAGI. The CDR3 is 12 residues long. The CDR3 DNA sequence: TGTGCCAGCAGGCAGGGGAGGGAAGGCTACACCTTC. Translation gives CASRQGREGYTF.

V and J are TRBV11-2 and TRBJ2-7, with a possible D match to TRBD2 (6 bases). CDR3 size: 15 residues. V lost 6 bases and J lost 0, with 15 bases in between. The germline CDR1 and CDR2 sequences are SGHAT and FQNNGV. Written as DNA, the CDR3 is TGTGCCAGCAGGTCCGGGGACGGGAGCTCCTACGAGCAGTACTTC. Translation gives CASRSGDGSSYEQYF.

CDR3 amino acids: CASSQVWQGAINEQFF. For the CDR3, the DNA is TGCGCCAGCAGCCAAGTTTGGCAGGGGGCTATAAATGAGCAGTTCTTC. The chain employs TRBV4-1 and TRBJ2-1; 8 bases are a match to TRBD1. V trimming: 1 base; J trimming: 7 bases; junction bases outside the gene matches: 9. The CDR3 length is 16 residues. The germline CDR1 and CDR2 sequences are MGHRA and YSYEKL.

This clonotype came up a few times. The rearrangement uses TRBV9 and TRBJ2-1; 8 bases map to TRBD2. Germline trimming cut 1 base from V and 8 bases from J; bases unmatched to any gene: 8. The germline V gene encodes CDR1 SGDLS and CDR2 YYNGEE. The CDR3 totals 15 residues. The CDR3: CASSVNAGGLDEQFF. CDR3 sequence (DNA): TGTGCCAGCAGCGTAAACGCGGGAGGCCTAGATGAGCAGTTCTTC.

This clonotype came up a few times. The chain combines TRBV7-8 with TRBJ2-2; D uncertain. Trimming removed 7 bases at V and 0 bases at J, with 3 bases between. CDR3 length equals 12 residues. Germline-derived CDR1 and CDR2 are SGHVS and FQNEAQ. CDR3 residues: CASKTNTGELFF. The CDR3 DNA is TGTGCCAGCAAGACGAACACCGGGGAGCTGTTTTTT.

To note about this clonotype: Relative to the germline gene, one junction end is altered; a read error may explain this. The V and J genes are TRBV7-7 and TRBJ2-2, with unresolved D. CDR3 length equals 16 residues. Germline CDR1 SSHAT, CDR2 FNYEAQ (reference sequence). In DNA, the CDR3 is TGTGCTAGCAGCTTAGCCCCTAAGGGAAGCACCGGGGAGCTGTTTTTT. Its protein is CASSLAPKGSTGELFF.

CDR3 protein: CATSETQGWGSGAQETQYF. The CDR3 DNA is TGTGCCACCAGTGAAACCCAGGGATGGGGTAGCGGGGCCCAAGAGACCCAGTACTTC. The chain is built from TRBV24-1 and TRBJ2-5, with TRBD2 matching 8 bases. CDR3 length equals 19 residues. CDR1 is KGHDR, CDR2 SFDVKD, per germline. After removal of 4 bases from V and 1 base from J, the junction contained 16 bases not matched to a gene.

This clonotype turned up a few times. CDR3 region: CASSTSHLARKTYEQYF. DNA for the CDR3: TGTGCCAGCAGCACCAGTCATCTAGCGCGGAAGACCTACGAGCAGTACTTC. The chain links TRBV21-1 to TRBJ2-7; the table assigns TRBD2, which was not confirmed against the DNA. TRBV21-1 is a pseudogene segment. This CDR3 contains 17 residues.

The V call is TRBV5-1, the J call TRBJ2-7, with 9 bases that match TRBD1. The V segment lost 4 bases and the J segment 3 bases; nucleotides outside the gene matches: 11. The CDR3 consists of 16 residues. From germline, CDR1 is SGHRS and CDR2 YFSETQ. CDR3 DNA: TGCGCCAGCAGCCGTCCTCCCGGGACAGGGTACTACGAGCAGTACTTC. This translates into CASSRPPGTGYYEQYF.

This clonotype appeared a few times. The chain uses TRBV6-6 and TRBJ1-5; D is uncertain. The CDR3 covers 16 residues. Germline V CDR1 and CDR2: MNHNY, SVGAGI (reference sequence). Deletions cut 7 bases from V and 2 bases from J, with 18 bases between. Here the CDR3 reads CASTEGRTGGNQPQHF. The CDR3 DNA is TGTGCCAGCACCGAAGGCAGGACTGGTGGCAATCAGCCCCAGCATTTT.

This clonotype was detected a few times. CDR3 nucleotide sequence: TGCAGTCATGACAAAACTAGCACAGATACGCAGTATTTT. Translation: CSHDKTSTDTQYF. The V gene is TRBV29-1, the J gene TRBJ2-3; no clear D. This CDR3 has 13 amino acids. Germline CDR1 SQVTM, CDR2 ANQGSEA.

This chain links TRBV4-2 with TRBJ1-1; D call uncertain. CDR1 and CDR2 from the germline V gene are LGHNA and YNFKEQ. The V end lost 1 base, the J end lost 8 bases, and 11 bases lay between the germline ends. CDR3 length equals 13 residues. The CDR3 DNA sequence: TGTGCCAGCAGCCAAGTCGGAAGCGGGGAAGCTTTCTTT. It encodes CASSQVGSGEAFF.

The chain has TRBV28 and TRBJ2-2; D is uncertain. The CDR3 contains 14 residues. CDR1 is MDHEN, CDR2 SYDVKM, per germline. Trimming stripped 5 bases from V and 2 bases from J, with 9 bases between. CDR3 region: CASSPAGNTGELFF. The CDR3 DNA sequence: TGTGCCAGCAGTCCGGCAGGCAACACCGGGGAGCTGTTTTTT. Looking up the rest from reference TRBV28 and TRBJ2-2 gives the full variable domain: DVKVTQSSRYLVKRTGEKVFLECVQDMDHENMFWYRQDPGLGLRLIYFSYDVKMKEKGDIPEGYSVSREKKERFSLILESASTNQTSMYLCASSPAGNTGELFFGEGSRLTVL.

CDR3 in DNA: TGTGCCAGCAGTTTATCCCCCAAAAACTATGGCTACACCTTC. As protein: CASSLSPKNYGYTF. The chain combines TRBV27 with TRBJ1-2; D remains unclear. The V gene's germline CDR1 is MNHEY and CDR2 SMNVEV (reference sequence). V was trimmed by 0 bases and J by 2 bases, leaving 7 bases between them. This CDR3 contains 14 residues.

This clonotype was counted between two and nine times. The V gene is TRBV2, the J gene TRBJ2-3, with 12 bases matching TRBD2. Germline CDR1 SNHLY, CDR2 FYNNEI. After removal of 3 bases from V and 10 bases from J, the junction contained 11 bases not matched to a gene. The CDR3 runs to 16 residues. The CDR3: CASSEASSGRAGAQYF. As DNA, the CDR3 is TGTGCCAGCAGTGAGGCCTCTAGCGGGAGGGCCGGGGCGCAGTATTTT.

This clonotype has more than one count but fewer than ten. The gene calls are TRBV6-6 and TRBJ2-3; 9 bases are shared with TRBD1. After removal of 7 bases from V and 4 bases from J, the junction contained 12 bases not matched to a gene. The CDR3 totals 16 residues. Germline CDR1 reads MNHNY; CDR2 reads SVGAGI (reference sequence). The CDR3: CASKGEQGARADTQYF. The CDR3 coding sequence is TGTGCCAGCAAGGGGGAACAGGGGGCGCGGGCAGATACGCAGTATTTT.